This TCR beta chain was recorded in a study of blood T cell repertoires in COVID-19. Study information: Acute and convalescent COVID-19 specimens originated in the United States, Italy and Spain. Nucleic acid was either cDNA or gDNA, and it came from T cells, B-cell-depleted T cells, or PBMCs.

V lost 8 bases and J lost 2; bases outside the gene matches: 3. Germline V gene lookup returns CDR1 MNHNY and CDR2 SVGAGI (reference sequence). The CDR3 loop spans 12 amino acids. Per the original methods: Nucleated cell counts were estimated from reference gene primer amplification. Data came from immunoSEQ multiplex PCR; TCRdb stores just in-frame clones and leaves some out. V and J calls and clone size come straight from that table; D and trimming were deduced from the DNA. The sample lists approximately 300,000 clones, roughly 90% seen once, with roughly 4.1% in the top ten. Sequencing used peripheral blood. This TCR was sampled from a woman aged 45-59 years with active or convalescent COVID-19. The chain has TRBV6-6 and TRBJ2-7; 7 bases match TRBD2. The CDR3 spells CASASGTYEQYF. CDR3 coding DNA: TGTGCCAGCGCTAGCGGTACCTACGAGCAGTACTTC.